This T cell receptor (beta chain) was obtained from a study of blood T cells in healthy people across ages. This clonotype was seen ten or more times. Alongside a J-beta primer mix, a sample-barcoded 5' primer served in a second PCR lasting about 7 to 11 cycles. TCRdb redid the calling of the 5' RACE reads with MiXCR, one entry per CDR3 protein. The sample has about 930,000 distinct CDR3 sequences; 25% to 30% are singletons. This CDR3 is built from 13 residues. The germline V and J ends were trimmed by 4 bases and 5 bases, with 11 bases remaining between them. Looked up from germline, CDR1 is SGHTA and CDR2 is FQGTGA. These data were also reused for a study on T cells of mothers and their children.

The receptor was derived from a woman aged 40-49 years in good health. Sequenced material: blood. J is TRBJ2-5 and V is TRBV7-3; D gene unclear. CDR3 protein: CASSSGRKETQYF. CDR3 bases: TGTGCCAGCAGCTCCGGACGGAAGGAGACCCAGTACTTC.